Each of the 5 T cell receptor beta chains below was sequenced from the same sample in a study of early T cells in non-severe SARS-CoV-2 infection. One entry per CDR3 protein, called by TCRdb with MiXCR from the 5' RACE reads. The sample gives 50,000 to 70,000 distinct CDR3 sequences, about 9.8% of which show up once; under 20% is in the top ten. The sequencing sample was made of whole blood. The receptors here all came from an adult who was a healthcare worker with PCR-confirmed SARS-CoV-2 infection or an uninfected control (not recorded which).

Remarks on this clonotype: One end of the junction does not line up with germline, which may come from a read error. The chain employs TRBV2 and TRBJ2-7, with a possible D match to TRBD1 (6 bases). There are 10 residues in the CDR3. CDR1 is SNHLY, CDR2 FYNNEI, per germline. CDR3 sequence: CATRSGTLAF. The CDR3, as DNA: TGTGCCACGAGATCCGGGACACTCGCCTTC.

This clonotype was detected only a few times. The rearrangement links TRBV14 to TRBJ1-1; no clear D. CDR1 is SGHDN and CDR2 is FVKESK in the germline V gene. The CDR3 length is 13 residues. V lost 8 bases and J 1 base, leaving 11 bases between the germline ends. The CDR3 spells CASGIQQNTEAFF. The CDR3 nucleotides read TGTGCCAGCGGCATACAGCAGAACACTGAAGCTTTCTTT. The full variable domain, completed using reference TRBV14 and TRBJ1-1, is EAGVTQFPSHSVIEKGQTVTLRCDPISGHDNLYWYRRVMGKEIKFLLHFVKESKQDESGMPNNRFLAERTGGTYSTLKVQPAELEDSGVYFCASGIQQNTEAFFGQGTRLTVV.

V is TRBV19 and J is TRBJ1-1; 7 positions match TRBD1. Germline CDR1 and CDR2: LNHDA and SQIVND (reference sequence). This CDR3 spans 16 amino acids. V was pared by 6 bases and J by 0 bases, with 10 bases of the junction left unmatched. CDR3 nucleotide sequence: TGTGCCAGTAGGCACCGTGACAGGGCGATGAACACTGAAGCTTTCTTT. It translates to CASRHRDRAMNTEAFF.

This clonotype was seen a single time. The V and J genes are TRBV5-1 and TRBJ2-5, with TRBD2 identical over 10 bases. This CDR3 contains 14 residues. Germline CDR1 SGHRS, CDR2 YFSETQ. Trimming at V came to 2 bases and at J to 5 bases, leaving 3 bases not matched to a gene. CDR3 in amino acids: CASSLRAGGETQYF. The CDR3 DNA reads as TGCGCCAGCAGCTTAAGAGCGGGAGGGGAGACCCAGTACTTC.

This clonotype was seen repeatedly, ten times or more. The chain employs TRBV7-9 and TRBJ2-5, with D unclear. Trimming removed 5 bases at V and 3 bases at J, with 4 bases between. The V gene's germline CDR1 is SEHNR and CDR2 FQNEAQ (reference sequence). CDR3 length: 11 amino acids. CDR3 amino acids: CASSIKETQYF. The DNA of the CDR3 is TGTGCCAGCAGCATCAAAGAGACCCAGTACTTC.